This note documents a single T cell receptor beta chain sequence. The antigen remains unidentified. These data belong to a study of cytotoxic CD8 clonotypes in ibrutinib-treated CLL. As for the study in general: The study recorded mean values of 255,043 productive templates and 80,000 to 100,000 productive rearrangements per sample. Whole-study results and caveats: A rise in clonality was seen at ibrutinib response, and a fall back toward baseline was seen at progression. Sustained-remission and progressing patients had different sampling times. Public clonotypes (which were uncommon) either contracted or remained stable on treatment.

Clones were sequenced by immunoSEQ multiplex PCR, and TCRdb holds only the in-frame ones, with some missing. The sample has approximately 130,000 clones, under 90% seen once. Germline V gives CDR1 SGHDT, CDR2 YYEEEE. V shed 1 base and J shed 7 bases, with 8 bases lying between them. The CDR3 covers 12 residues. The receptor was isolated from a human donor with chronic lymphocytic leukemia. This rearrangement joins TRBV5-6 to TRBJ1-2; tentatively, D is TRBD1 (6 bases). Specimen: PBMCs, collected after 24 months of ibrutinib treatment. The CDR3 DNA follows: TGTGCCAGCAGCTTGTGGGGGGCTGGCTACACCTTC. Translated: CASSLWGAGYTF. Combining the CDR3 with reference TRBV5-6 and TRBJ1-2 gives the whole variable domain DAGVTQSPTHLIKTRGQQVTLRCSPKSGHDTVSWYQQALGQGPQFIFQYYEEEERQRGNFPDRFSGHQFPNYSSELNVNALLLGDSALYLCASSLWGAGYTFGSGTRLTVV.